This T cell receptor (beta chain) emerged from a study of CD8 T cells in Susac syndrome. The CDR3 runs 13 residues. Trimming at V came to 6 bases and at J to 4 bases, leaving 4 bases not matched to a gene. Germline V gene sequence: CDR1 SEHNR, CDR2 FQNEAQ (reference sequence). An input of about 0.5 to 1 ug of RNA was subjected to reverse transcription using random hexamers. TCRdb recomputed calls from the immunoSEQ multiplex PCR reads with MiXCR, one row per CDR3 protein. Here the sample spans about 300,000 distinct CDR3 sequences, over 75% being singletons. The sequence came from a human donor with multiple sclerosis. What was sequenced was CD8+ T cells from PBMCs. This chain joins TRBV7-9 and TRBJ2-7; 9 nucleotides line up with TRBD1. CDR3 nucleotide sequence: TGTGCCAGCAGGCATGGACAGGGGTACGAGCAGTACTTC. This gives the protein CASRHGQGYEQYF.